These T cell receptor beta chains were read from a single sample in a study of T cells after yellow fever vaccination. TCRdb reprocessed the 5' RACE reads via MiXCR and lists one record per CDR3 protein. Of 250,000 to 350,000 distinct CDR3 sequences in the sample, 6.5% to 8.5% were seen once. The specimen comprised PBMCs, sampled roughly seven weeks after the first yellow fever vaccination. The receptors were sampled from a man in his late teens or twenties who received the YFV17D yellow fever vaccine. The conserved cysteine and the conserved F or W are not part of the CDR3 here.

CDR3 length	J gene	V gene	CDR3 protein
13	TRBJ2-5	TRBV11-2	ASSLDPNPAETQY
11	TRBJ1-6	TRBV7-8	ASSLGEVRALH
11	TRBJ1-2	TRBV10-3	AILGQSVSSYT
10	TRBJ1-1	TRBV20-1	SAPPRETEAF
11	TRBJ1-5	TRBV7-9	ASSRQINQPQH
14	TRBJ2-3	TRBV9	ASSVASGGAGDTQY
14	TRBJ1-3	TRBV5-1	ASSPGTTVSGNTIY
13	TRBJ1-6	TRBV2	ASSARGPYNSPLH
12	TRBJ1-1	TRBV12-3/TRBV12-4	ASTTGHFGTEAF
11	TRBJ1-3	TRBV2	ASSWTRGNTIY
11	TRBJ2-1	TRBV11-3	ASSLEQENEQF
14	TRBJ2-7	TRBV12-3/TRBV12-4	ASSPTTGLPPYEQY
11	TRBJ2-7	TRBV28	ASSPGQTYEQY
12	TRBJ1-5	TRBV7-6	ASSLFWGDQPQH
14	TRBJ2-1	TRBV23-1	ASCQRIPSDYNEQF
12	TRBJ1-5	TRBV20-1	SARDTRSNQPQH
13	TRBJ2-5	TRBV19	ASSMPTSGLETQY
17	TRBJ2-1	TRBV11-2	ASSVQLAGAWGSYNEQF
10	TRBJ1-5	TRBV6-1	ASRPPNQPQH
15	TRBJ2-2	TRBV11-2	ASSLEWGTGNSGELF
13	TRBJ1-5	TRBV19	ASSRTGGGNQPQH
14	TRBJ2-7	TRBV7-8	ASSFGDRGISYEQY
11	TRBJ2-7	TRBV7-2	ASSSAAPGEQY
9	TRBJ2-5	TRBV29-1	SGNSKETQY
10	TRBJ2-5	TRBV5-1	ASSHTLDTIV
12	TRBJ2-1	TRBV6-5	ASSYDARGYEQF
12	TRBJ2-5	TRBV18	ASSPSEGEETQY
13	TRBJ2-3	TRBV27	ASSPRGQGKDTQY
12	TRBJ2-5	TRBV7-2	ASSRQGIQETQY
11	TRBJ1-5	TRBV4-3	ASSQVIGQPQH
15	TRBJ1-2	TRBV15	ATSRDRFGDKGFGYT
14	TRBJ2-1	TRBV7-3	ASSPFGGYSYNEQF
14	TRBJ2-7	TRBV7-2	ASSPRPTGGGPEQY
13	TRBJ2-7	TRBV7-9	ASSLGTGGGDEQY
13	TRBJ2-3	TRBV29-1	SGVLSIASGDTQY
13	TRBJ2-1	TRBV20-1	SARDWGVGANEQF
13	TRBJ1-2	TRBV5-1	ASSLAFGQGYGYT
13	TRBJ2-1	TRBV27	ASSRYRDRLGEQF
12	TRBJ2-1	TRBV7-2	ASSLAGTIGEQF
11	TRBJ2-3	TRBV7-9	ASSLKSQDTQY
12	TRBJ1-1	TRBV5-4	ASSLEGGRTEAF
13	TRBJ2-3	TRBV11-2	ASSLDRAGPDTQY